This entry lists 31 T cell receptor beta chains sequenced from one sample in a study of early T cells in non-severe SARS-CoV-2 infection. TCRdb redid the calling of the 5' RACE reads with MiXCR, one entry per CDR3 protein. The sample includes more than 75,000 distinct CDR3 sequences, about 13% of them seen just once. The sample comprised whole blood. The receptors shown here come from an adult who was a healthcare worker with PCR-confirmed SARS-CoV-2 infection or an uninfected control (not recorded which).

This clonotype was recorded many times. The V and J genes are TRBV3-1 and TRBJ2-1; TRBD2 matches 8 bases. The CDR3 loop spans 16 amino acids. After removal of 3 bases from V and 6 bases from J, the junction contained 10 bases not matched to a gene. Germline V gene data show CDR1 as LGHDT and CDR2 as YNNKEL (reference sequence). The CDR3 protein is CASSQTRGGIANEQFF. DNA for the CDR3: TGTGCCAGCAGCCAGACTCGGGGGGGAATCGCCAATGAGCAGTTCTTC.

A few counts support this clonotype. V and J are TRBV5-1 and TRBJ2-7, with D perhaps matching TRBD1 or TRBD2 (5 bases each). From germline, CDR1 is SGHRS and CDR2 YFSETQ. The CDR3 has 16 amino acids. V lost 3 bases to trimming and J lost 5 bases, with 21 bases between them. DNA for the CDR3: TGCGCCAGCAGCTCCACCGTCGGGACGGCTTCCCACGAGCAGTACTTC. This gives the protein CASSSTVGTASHEQYF.

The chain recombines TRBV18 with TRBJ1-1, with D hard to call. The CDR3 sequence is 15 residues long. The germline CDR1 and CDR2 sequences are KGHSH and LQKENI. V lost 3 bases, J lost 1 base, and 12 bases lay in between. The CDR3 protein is CASSPLLGANTEAFF. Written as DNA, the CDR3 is TGTGCCAGCTCACCCTTATTGGGAGCGAACACTGAAGCTTTCTTT.

The CDR3 region is CASSPTQNYEQYF. In DNA form, the CDR3 reads TGTGCCAGCTCCCCAACACAGAACTACGAGCAGTACTTC. The chain recombines TRBV18 with TRBJ2-7; D remains ambiguous. V was clipped by 6 bases and J by 3 bases, with 12 bases between them. The CDR3 is 13 residues long. The germline gives CDR1 KGHSH, CDR2 LQKENI.

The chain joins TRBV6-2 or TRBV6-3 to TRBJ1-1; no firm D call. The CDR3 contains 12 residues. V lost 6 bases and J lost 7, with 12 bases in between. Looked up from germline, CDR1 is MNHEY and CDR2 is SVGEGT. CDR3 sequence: CASSPRDIEAFF. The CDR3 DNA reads TGTGCCAGCAGCCCCCGCGACATTGAAGCTTTCTTT.

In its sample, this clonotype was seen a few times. In DNA form, the CDR3 reads TGCGCCAGCAGCTTCGGGACTCACGGGGGCAATGAGCAGTTCTTC. This sequence encodes CASSFGTHGGNEQFF. V is TRBV5-1 and J is TRBJ2-1; a weak D match, TRBD2 (6 bases). The length of the CDR3 is 15 residues. Germline loops: CDR1 SGHRS, CDR2 YFSETQ. V was shortened by 2 bases and J by 6 bases, with 15 bases between the two germline ends.

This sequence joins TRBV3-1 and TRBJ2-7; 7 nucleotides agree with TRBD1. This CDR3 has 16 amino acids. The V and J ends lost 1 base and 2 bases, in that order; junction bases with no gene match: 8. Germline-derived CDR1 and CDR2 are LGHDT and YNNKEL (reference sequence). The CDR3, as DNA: TGTGCCAGCAGCCAAGTCACCGGGACAGCTCCCTACGAGCAGTACTTC. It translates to CASSQVTGTAPYEQYF.

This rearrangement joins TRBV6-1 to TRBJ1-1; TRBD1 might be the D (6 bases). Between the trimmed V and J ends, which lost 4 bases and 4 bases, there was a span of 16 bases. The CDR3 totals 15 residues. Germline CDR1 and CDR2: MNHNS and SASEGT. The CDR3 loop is CASSVNRVRATEAFF. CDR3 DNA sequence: TGTGCCAGCAGTGTTAACAGGGTCCGAGCCACTGAAGCTTTCTTT.

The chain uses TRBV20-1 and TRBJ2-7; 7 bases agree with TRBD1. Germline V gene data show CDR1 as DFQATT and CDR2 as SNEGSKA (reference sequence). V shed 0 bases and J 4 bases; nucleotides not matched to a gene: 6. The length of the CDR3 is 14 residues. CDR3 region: CSARERQGVYEQYF. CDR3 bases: TGCAGTGCTAGAGAGAGACAGGGCGTATACGAGCAGTACTTC.

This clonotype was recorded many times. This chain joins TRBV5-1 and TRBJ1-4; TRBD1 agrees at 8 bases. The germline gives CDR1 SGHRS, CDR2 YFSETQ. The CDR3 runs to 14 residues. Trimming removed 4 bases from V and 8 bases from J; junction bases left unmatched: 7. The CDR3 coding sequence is TGCGCCAGCAGCGGAACAGGGGGTGTGGAAAAACTGTTTTTT. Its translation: CASSGTGGVEKLFF.

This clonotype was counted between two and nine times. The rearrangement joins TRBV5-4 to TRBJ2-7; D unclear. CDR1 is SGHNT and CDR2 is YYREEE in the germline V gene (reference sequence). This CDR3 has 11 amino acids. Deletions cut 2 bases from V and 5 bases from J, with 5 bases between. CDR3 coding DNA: TGTGCCAGCAGCTTTGGGGACGAGCAGTACTTC. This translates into CASSFGDEQYF.

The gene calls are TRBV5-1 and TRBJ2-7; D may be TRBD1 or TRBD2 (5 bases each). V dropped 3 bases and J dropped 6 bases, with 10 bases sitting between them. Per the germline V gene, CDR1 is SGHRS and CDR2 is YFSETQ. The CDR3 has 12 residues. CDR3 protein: CASSSTGGEQYF. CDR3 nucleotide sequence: TGCGCCAGCAGCTCTACAGGAGGCGAGCAGTACTTC.

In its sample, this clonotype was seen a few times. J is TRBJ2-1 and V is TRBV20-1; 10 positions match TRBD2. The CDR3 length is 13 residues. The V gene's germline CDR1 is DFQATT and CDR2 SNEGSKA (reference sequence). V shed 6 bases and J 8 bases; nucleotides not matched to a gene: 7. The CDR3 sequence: CSAPSGSLYEQFF. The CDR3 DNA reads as TGCAGTGCCCCTAGCGGGAGCTTATATGAGCAGTTCTTC.

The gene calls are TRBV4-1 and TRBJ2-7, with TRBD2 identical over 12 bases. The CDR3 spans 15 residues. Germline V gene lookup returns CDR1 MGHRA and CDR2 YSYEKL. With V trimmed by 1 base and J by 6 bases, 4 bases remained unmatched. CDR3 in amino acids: CASSQASGGAGEQYF. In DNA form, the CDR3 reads TGCGCCAGCAGCCAAGCTAGCGGGGGGGCCGGCGAGCAGTACTTC.

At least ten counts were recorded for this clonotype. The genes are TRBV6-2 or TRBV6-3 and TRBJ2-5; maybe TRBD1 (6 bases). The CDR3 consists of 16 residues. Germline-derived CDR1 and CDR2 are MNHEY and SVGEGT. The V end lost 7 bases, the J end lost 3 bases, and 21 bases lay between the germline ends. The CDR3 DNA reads TGTGCCAGCACCAGGAGATCCCCCGGACAGAAAGAGACCCAGTACTTC. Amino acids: CASTRRSPGQKETQYF.

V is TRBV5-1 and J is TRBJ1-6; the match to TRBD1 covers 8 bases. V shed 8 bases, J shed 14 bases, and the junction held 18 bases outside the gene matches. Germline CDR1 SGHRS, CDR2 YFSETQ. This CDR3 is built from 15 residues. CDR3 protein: CASTRGTGPWGALHF. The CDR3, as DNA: TGCGCCAGTACCCGGGGGACAGGTCCTTGGGGCGCCCTCCACTTT.

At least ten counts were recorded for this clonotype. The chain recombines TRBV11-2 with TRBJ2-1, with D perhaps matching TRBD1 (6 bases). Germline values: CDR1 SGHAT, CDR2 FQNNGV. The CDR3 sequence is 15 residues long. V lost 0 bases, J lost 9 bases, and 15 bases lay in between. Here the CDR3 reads CASSLDPPGAGEQFF. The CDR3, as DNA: TGTGCCAGCAGCTTAGATCCCCCAGGGGCAGGTGAGCAGTTCTTC.

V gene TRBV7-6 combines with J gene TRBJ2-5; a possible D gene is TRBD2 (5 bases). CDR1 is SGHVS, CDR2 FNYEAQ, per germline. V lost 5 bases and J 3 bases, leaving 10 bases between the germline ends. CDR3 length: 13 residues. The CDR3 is CASSLRTEETQYF. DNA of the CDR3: TGTGCCAGCAGCCTGAGGACTGAAGAGACCCAGTACTTC. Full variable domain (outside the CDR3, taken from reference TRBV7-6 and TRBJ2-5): GAGVSQSPRYKVTKRGQDVALRCDPISGHVSLYWYRQALGQGPEFLTYFNYEAQQDKSGLPNDRFSAERPEGSISTLTIQRTEQRDSAMYRCASSLRTEETQYFGPGTRLLVL.

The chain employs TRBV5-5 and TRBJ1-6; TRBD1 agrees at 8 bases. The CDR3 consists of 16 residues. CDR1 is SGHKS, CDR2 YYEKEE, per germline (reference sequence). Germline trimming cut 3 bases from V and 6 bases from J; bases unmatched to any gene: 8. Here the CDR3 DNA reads TGTGCCAGCAGCTCTCAACAGGGGGTTGTTAATTCACCCCTCCACTTT. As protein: CASSSQQGVVNSPLHF.

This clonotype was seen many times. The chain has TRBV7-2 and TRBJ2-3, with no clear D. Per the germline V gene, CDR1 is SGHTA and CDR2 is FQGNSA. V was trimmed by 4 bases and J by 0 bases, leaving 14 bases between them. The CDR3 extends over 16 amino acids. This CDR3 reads CASSSGSFSSTDTQYF. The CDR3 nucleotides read TGTGCCAGCAGCTCAGGTAGTTTCTCCAGCACAGATACGCAGTATTTT.

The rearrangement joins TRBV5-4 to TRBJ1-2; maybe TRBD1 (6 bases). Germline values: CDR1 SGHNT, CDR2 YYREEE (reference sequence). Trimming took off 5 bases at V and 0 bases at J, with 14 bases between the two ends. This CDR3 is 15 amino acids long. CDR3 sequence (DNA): TGTGCCAGCAGTCCCCGGGGGGCGGCTAACTATGGCTACACCTTC. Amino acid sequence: CASSPRGAANYGYTF.

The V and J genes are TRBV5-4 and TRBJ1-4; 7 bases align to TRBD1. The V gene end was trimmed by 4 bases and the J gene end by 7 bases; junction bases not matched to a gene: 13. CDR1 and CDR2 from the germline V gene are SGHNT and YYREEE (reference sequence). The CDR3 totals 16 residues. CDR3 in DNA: TGTGCCAGCAGCAGAGGGGGCGACAGGGCGGGTGAAAAACTGTTTTTT. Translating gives CASSRGGDRAGEKLFF.

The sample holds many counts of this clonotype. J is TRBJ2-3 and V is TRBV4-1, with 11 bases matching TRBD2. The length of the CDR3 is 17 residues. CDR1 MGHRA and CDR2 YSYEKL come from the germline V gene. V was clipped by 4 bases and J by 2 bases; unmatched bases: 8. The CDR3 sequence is CASSLQTSGRLTDTQYF. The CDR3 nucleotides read TGCGCCAGCAGCCTACAAACTAGCGGGAGACTCACAGATACGCAGTATTTT.

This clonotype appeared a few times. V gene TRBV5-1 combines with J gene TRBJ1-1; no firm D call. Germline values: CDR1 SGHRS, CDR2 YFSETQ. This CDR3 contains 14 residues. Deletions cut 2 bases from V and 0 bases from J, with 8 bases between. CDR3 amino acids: CASSLRSLNTEAFF. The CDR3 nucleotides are TGCGCCAGCAGCTTACGCAGTCTGAACACTGAAGCTTTCTTT. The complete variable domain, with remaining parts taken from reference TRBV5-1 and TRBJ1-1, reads KAGVTQTPRYLIKTRGQQVTLSCSPISGHRSVSWYQQTPGQGLQFLFEYFSETQRNKGNFPGRFSGRQFSNSRSEMNVSTLELGDSALYLCASSLRSLNTEAFFGQGTRLTVV.

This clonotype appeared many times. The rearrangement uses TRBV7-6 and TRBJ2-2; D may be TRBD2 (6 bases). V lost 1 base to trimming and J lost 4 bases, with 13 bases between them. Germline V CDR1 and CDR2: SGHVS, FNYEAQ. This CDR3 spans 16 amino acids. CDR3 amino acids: CASSLEGGGFTGELFF. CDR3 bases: TGTGCCAGCAGCTTAGAGGGAGGAGGATTCACCGGGGAGCTGTTTTTT.

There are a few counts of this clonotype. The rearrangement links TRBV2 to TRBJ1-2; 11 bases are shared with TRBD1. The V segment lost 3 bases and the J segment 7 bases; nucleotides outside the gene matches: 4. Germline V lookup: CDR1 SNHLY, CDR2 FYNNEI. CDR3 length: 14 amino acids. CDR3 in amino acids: CASSEDRGLFGYTF. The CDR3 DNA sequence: TGTGCCAGCAGTGAGGACAGGGGGCTTTTTGGCTACACCTTC.

The chain's CDR3 is CSVEGEGQATEAFF. CDR3 DNA: TGCAGCGTTGAAGGGGAGGGCCAGGCCACTGAAGCTTTCTTT. V gene TRBV29-1 combines with J gene TRBJ1-1, with D hard to call. Germline V gene sequence: CDR1 SQVTM, CDR2 ANQGSEA. V was cut by 1 base and J by 4 bases, with 13 bases left in between. This CDR3 has 14 amino acids. Drawing the rest from reference TRBV29-1 and TRBJ1-1, the complete variable domain is SAVISQKPSRDICQRGTSLTIQCQVDSQVTMMFWYRQQPGQSLTLIATANQGSEATYESGFVIDKFPISRPNLTFSTLTVSNMSPEDSSIYLCSVEGEGQATEAFFGQGTRLTVV.

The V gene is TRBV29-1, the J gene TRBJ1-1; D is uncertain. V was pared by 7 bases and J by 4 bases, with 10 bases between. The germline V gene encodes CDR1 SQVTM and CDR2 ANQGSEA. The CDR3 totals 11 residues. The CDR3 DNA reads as TGCAGCGCCGCGGCAGCCACTGAAGCTTTCTTT. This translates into CSAAAATEAFF. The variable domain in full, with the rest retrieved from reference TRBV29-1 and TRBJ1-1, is SAVISQKPSRDICQRGTSLTIQCQVDSQVTMMFWYRQQPGQSLTLIATANQGSEATYESGFVIDKFPISRPNLTFSTLTVSNMSPEDSSIYLCSAAAATEAFFGQGTRLTVV.

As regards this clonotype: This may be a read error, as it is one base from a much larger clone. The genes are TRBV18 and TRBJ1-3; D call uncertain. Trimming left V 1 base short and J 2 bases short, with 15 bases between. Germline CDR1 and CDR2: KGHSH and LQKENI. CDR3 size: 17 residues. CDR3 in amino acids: CASSPQADVGPGNTIYF. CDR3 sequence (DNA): TGTGCCAGCTCACCACAGGCCGACGTGGGCCCTGGAAACACCATATATTTT.

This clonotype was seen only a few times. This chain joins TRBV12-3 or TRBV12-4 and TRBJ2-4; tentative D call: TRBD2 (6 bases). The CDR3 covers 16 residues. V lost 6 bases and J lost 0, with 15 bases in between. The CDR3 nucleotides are TGTGCCAGCAGCCGGGACTGGTCAATAGCCAAAAACATTCAGTACTTC. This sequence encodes CASSRDWSIAKNIQYF.

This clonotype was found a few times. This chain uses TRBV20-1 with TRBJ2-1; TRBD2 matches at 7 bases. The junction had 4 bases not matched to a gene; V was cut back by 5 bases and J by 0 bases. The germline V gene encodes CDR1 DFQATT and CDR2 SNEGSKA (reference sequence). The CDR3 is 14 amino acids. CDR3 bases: TGCAGTGCTGACGGGAGGACCTCCTACAATGAGCAGTTCTTC. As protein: CSADGRTSYNEQFF.